Detailed here is one T cell receptor (beta chain). The target antigen is unknown. This sample is drawn from a study of lymphopenia after photon versus proton radiotherapy. Study-wide results and caveats: Photon-treated patients lost naive T cells and TCR diversity; proton-treated stayed stable. Post-nadir diversity loss with photons came from oligoclonal expansion, particularly CD8+ Temra cells.

CDR1 is SGDLS and CDR2 is YYNGEE in the germline V gene. The CDR3 runs 14 residues. V lost 3 bases to trimming and J lost 0 bases, with 9 bases between them. The table came from immunoSEQ multiplex PCR; TCRdb's copy has only in-frame clones and leaves some out. The sample has about 20,000 clones; about 89% are singletons. The starting material was peripheral blood, obtained from a patient treated with proton-based radiotherapy. This chain links TRBV9 with TRBJ1-1, with D possibly TRBD1 on 5 matching bases. This sequence originates from a man older than 75 with esophageal cancer. As DNA, the CDR3 is TGTGCCAGCAGCGCCCTGACAGTGAACACTGAAGCTTTCTTT. Its translation: CASSALTVNTEAFF.